Shown below are 25 T cell receptor beta chains from a single sample sequenced in a study of breast tumors, draining lymph nodes, adjacent tissues. The lymph nodes were axillary draining lymph nodes from breast cancer patients. One entry per CDR3 protein, called by TCRdb with MiXCR from the multiplex PCR reads. The sample includes fewer than 140,000 distinct CDR3 sequences, 30% of them seen just once. Sequenced input: axillary lymph node tissue. These receptors were taken from a female donor with breast cancer. Some clones in this sample may be carry-over from other donors' samples.

Note on this clonotype: One junction end disagrees with the germline gene, perhaps due to a read error. The V and J genes are TRBV9 and TRBJ2-5; a weak D match, TRBD1 (7 bases). Germline V gives CDR1 SGDLS, CDR2 YYNGEE. CDR3 length: 16 amino acids. Here the CDR3 DNA reads TGTGCCGGCAGCGTAGGAGGGTGGGGACAGCAAGAGACCCGGTACTTC. Translated, it gives CAGSVGGWGQQETRYF.

This clonotype was picked up many times. CDR3 nucleotides: TGTGCCAGCAGCCCCATCTCTGGGGGCAATGAGCAGTTCTTC. Its protein is CASSPISGGNEQFF. The genes are TRBV3-1 and TRBJ2-1; TRBD1 or TRBD2 may be the D gene (5 bases each). Trimming cost V 4 bases and J 6 bases, with 13 bases left between them. The CDR3 is made up of 14 amino acids. Germline assignment: CDR1 LGHDT and CDR2 YNNKEL (reference sequence).

V gene TRBV29-1 combines with J gene TRBJ2-1; possibly TRBD1 for D (8 bases). The CDR3 is 15 amino acids. The germline gives CDR1 SQVTM, CDR2 ANQGSEA. Trimming removed 8 bases from V and 6 bases from J, with 23 bases in between. CDR3 DNA: TGCAGCAAAACCCGCGGAACAGGGGGGGGCAATGAGCAGTTCTTC. It codes for CSKTRGTGGGNEQFF.

As for this clonotype: Since the CDR3 does not end with the conserved phenylalanine or tryptophan, this likely comes from a read error. CDR3 sequence: CAGSVVYGDGYTS. For the CDR3, the DNA is TGTGCCGGCAGCGTAGTGTACGGGGACGGCTACACCTCC. The chain has TRBV9 and TRBJ1-2; perhaps TRBD1 as D (5 bases). The germline V gene encodes CDR1 SGDLS and CDR2 YYNGEE. The CDR3 covers 13 residues.

This clonotype was counted many times. In DNA, the CDR3 is TGTGCCAGTAGTATAGATCCGGGTCCTTACGAGCAGTACTTC. Protein: CASSIDPGPYEQYF. The rearrangement joins TRBV19 to TRBJ2-7; D is uncertain. The germline gives CDR1 LNHDA, CDR2 SQIVND (reference sequence). V was shortened by 0 bases and J by 4 bases, with 10 bases between the two germline ends. The CDR3 extends over 14 amino acids.

This clonotype showed up many times. The J gene is TRBJ1-6, the V gene TRBV3-1; possible D gene TRBD1, 5 bases. Germline CDR1 is LGHDT and CDR2 is YNNKEL (reference sequence). The CDR3 loop spans 15 amino acids. V lost 1 base, J lost 11 bases, and 15 bases lay in between. CDR3 loop: CASSQGFGGSPPLHF. The CDR3 DNA sequence: TGTGCCAGCAGCCAAGGGTTTGGGGGTAGTCCACCCCTCCACTTT.

This clonotype was recorded many times. CDR3 amino acids: CSVARGTSTDTQYF. The DNA for the CDR3 is TGCAGCGTTGCGAGGGGAACTAGCACAGATACGCAGTATTTT. This chain joins TRBV29-1 and TRBJ2-3; tentatively, D is TRBD1 or TRBD2 (5 bases each). CDR3 size: 14 residues. Germline CDR1 SQVTM, CDR2 ANQGSEA. Trimming cost V 4 bases and J 0 bases, with 11 bases left between them.

This clonotype was seen many times. The chain joins TRBV27 to TRBJ2-7; no definite D call. CDR3 length: 14 residues. Looked up from germline, CDR1 is MNHEY and CDR2 is SMNVEV (reference sequence). The V end was cut by 5 bases, the J end by 3 bases, with 14 bases between. The DNA of the CDR3 is TGTGCCAGCAGTCTGCGACATAACAGCTACGAGCAGTACTTC. As protein: CASSLRHNSYEQYF.

The V gene is TRBV5-1, the J gene TRBJ1-5; 7 bases are a match to TRBD1. Losses at the gene ends were 0 bases for V and 2 bases for J; bases not matched to a gene: 2. CDR1 and CDR2 (germline): SGHRS, YFSETQ. The CDR3 length is 15 residues. The DNA of the CDR3 is TGCGCCAGCAGCTTGGACGGACAGGGCAATCAGCCCCAGCATTTT. It yields the protein CASSLDGQGNQPQHF.

The chain carries TRBV15 and TRBJ2-1, with 14 bases lining up with TRBD2. The length of the CDR3 is 17 residues. V lost 2 bases, J lost 7 bases, and 7 bases stayed unmatched. Germline lookup yields CDR1 LNHNV and CDR2 YYDKDF (reference sequence). The CDR3 coding sequence is TGTGCCACCAGCAGAATGGGGACTAGCGGGAGTTATAATGAGCAGTTCTTC. Its protein is CATSRMGTSGSYNEQFF.

This clonotype was observed once. Mismatch with germline at one junction end may stem from a read error. The chain carries TRBV15 and TRBJ1-1; D perhaps matches TRBD1 (5 bases). The length of the CDR3 is 15 residues. The germline V gene has CDR1 LNHNV and CDR2 YYDKDF (reference sequence). The CDR3 DNA follows: TGTGCCACCAGCAGGCACGACAGAATGAACACTGCAGCTTTCTTT. Translated: CATSRHDRMNTAAFF.

The gene calls are TRBV5-1 and TRBJ2-2, with D unclear. The CDR3 consists of 14 residues. V dropped 4 bases and J dropped 6 bases, with 13 bases sitting between them. Germline CDR1 reads SGHRS; CDR2 reads YFSETQ. The CDR3 sequence is CASSPDGRAGELFF. The CDR3 coding sequence is TGCGCCAGCAGCCCTGATGGTCGGGCCGGGGAGCTGTTTTTT.

This clonotype was seen repeatedly, ten times or more. The chain uses TRBV5-1 and TRBJ2-7; TRBD2 matches 7 bases. CDR1 is SGHRS, CDR2 YFSETQ, per germline. CDR3 length equals 24 residues. Germline trimming cut 0 bases from V and 0 bases from J; bases unmatched to any gene: 30. CDR3 protein: CASSLVPNQGRATNKRDSSYEQYF. Written as DNA, the CDR3 is TGCGCCAGCAGCTTGGTGCCCAATCAGGGACGGGCTACTAATAAGCGGGATAGCTCCTACGAGCAGTACTTC.

This clonotype was found many times. The V call is TRBV29-1, the J call TRBJ2-3, with TRBD2 identical over 7 bases. Per the germline V gene, CDR1 is SQVTM and CDR2 is ANQGSEA. The CDR3 contains 16 residues. After removal of 8 bases from V and 0 bases from J, the junction contained 14 bases not matched to a gene. Here the CDR3 reads CSLGGAAGTSTDTQYF. The CDR3 DNA follows: TGCAGCCTGGGGGGTGCAGCGGGGACTAGCACAGATACGCAGTATTTT.

The J gene is TRBJ1-1, the V gene TRBV19; D call uncertain. The germline gives CDR1 LNHDA, CDR2 SQIVND (reference sequence). The CDR3 contains 13 residues. Trimming took 7 bases from V and 1 from J, leaving 10 bases between them. CDR3 in DNA: TGTGCCAGTACGTATAGAGGGAACACTGAAGCTTTCTTT. This translates into CASTYRGNTEAFF.

This clonotype showed up many times. The genes are TRBV7-6 and TRBJ2-1; 14 bases are shared with TRBD2. This CDR3 has 19 residues. J was trimmed by 8 bases and V by 5 bases; bases with no gene match: 17. Germline-derived CDR1 and CDR2 are SGHVS and FNYEAQ. CDR3 loop: CASSPGLAGEWGWHDEQFF. The CDR3 coding sequence is TGTGCCAGCAGCCCGGGACTAGCGGGAGAGTGGGGATGGCACGATGAGCAGTTCTTC.

The chain links TRBV27 to TRBJ1-1; 10 bases map to TRBD1. The germline CDR1 and CDR2 sequences are MNHEY and SMNVEV (reference sequence). The ends lost 6 bases at V and 5 bases at J; junction bases unmatched: 6. The CDR3 covers 14 residues. The CDR3 nucleotides read TGTGCCAGCAGGGTGACAGGGGGCAGGACTGAAGCTTTCTTT. This codes for CASRVTGGRTEAFF.

This clonotype was seen at least ten times. The CDR3 coding sequence is TGTGCCAGCTCACCAAGGGTGAGAGGGGAAGAGTACTATGGCTACACCTTC. The encoded protein is CASSPRVRGEEYYGYTF. This rearrangement joins TRBV18 to TRBJ1-2; tentative D call: TRBD1 (5 bases). The germline CDR1 and CDR2 sequences are KGHSH and LQKENI. V shed 2 bases and J shed 3 bases, with 19 bases lying between them. The CDR3 contains 17 residues. Variable domain in full (rest from reference TRBV18 and TRBJ1-2): NAGVMQNPRHLVRRRGQEARLRCSPMKGHSHVYWYRQLPEEGLKFMVYLQKENIIDESGMPKERFSAEFPKEGPSILRIQQVVRGDSAAYFCASSPRVRGEEYYGYTFGSGTRLTVV.

With respect to this clonotype: Being one base from a much bigger clone, this may be a read error. The chain recombines TRBV12-3 or TRBV12-4 with TRBJ2-7, with 12 bases identical to TRBD2. J lost 4 bases, V lost 5 bases, and 9 bases had no gene match. This CDR3 has 16 residues. CDR3 DNA: TGTGCCAGCAGTGCCGACCGACTAGCGGGGGCTTACGAGCAGTACTTC. As protein: CASSADRLAGAYEQYF.

The chain has TRBV28 and TRBJ2-2; TRBD2 agrees at 15 bases. V shed 7 bases and J 1 base; nucleotides not matched to a gene: 10. Germline V gives CDR1 MDHEN, CDR2 SYDVKM. The CDR3 runs 19 residues. Here the CDR3 DNA reads TGTGCCAGCACCCCGGGAGGGGGACTAGCGGGAGGGAACACCGGGGAGCTGTTTTTT. Protein sequence: CASTPGGGLAGGNTGELFF.

This chain uses TRBV20-1 with TRBJ2-5; TRBD2 matches 9 bases. The CDR3 runs 15 residues. Germline assignment: CDR1 DFQATT and CDR2 SNEGSKA (reference sequence). V shed 1 base, J shed 5 bases, and the junction held 8 bases outside the gene matches. CDR3 nucleotide sequence: TGCAGTGCTAGAGTTGGCGGGGGGGCGACGGAGACCCAGTACTTC. Amino acid sequence: CSARVGGGATETQYF.

This clonotype was picked up many times. CDR3 loop: CASYDTPQFGTQYF. The CDR3 nucleotides are TGTGCCAGCTATGACACGCCTCAGTTCGGTACGCAGTATTTT. This chain links TRBV6-1 with TRBJ2-3; unclear D gene. This CDR3 region has 14 residues. The V and J ends lost 8 bases and 8 bases respectively, with 20 bases between them. The germline CDR1 and CDR2 sequences are MNHNS and SASEGT.

This clonotype showed up many times. The J gene is TRBJ2-6, the V gene TRBV7-9, with D perhaps matching TRBD1 (5 bases). Germline assignment: CDR1 SEHNR and CDR2 FQNEAQ (reference sequence). Deletions cut 5 bases from V and 0 bases from J, with 26 bases between. The CDR3 loop spans 21 amino acids. CDR3 bases: TGTGCCAGCAGCCCAACCAGCGAGTTAACAGGTCTAACCTCTGGGGCCAACGTCCTGACTTTC. It specifies CASSPTSELTGLTSGANVLTF.

This chain links TRBV5-6 with TRBJ1-6; D uncertain. The CDR3 spans 14 residues. V was pared by 5 bases and J by 2 bases, with 8 bases between. Per the germline V gene, CDR1 is SGHDT and CDR2 is YYEEEE. This chain's CDR3 is CASRRQTYNSPLHF. CDR3 sequence (DNA): TGTGCCAGCAGAAGGCAGACCTATAATTCACCCCTCCACTTT.

This clonotype was counted many times. This rearrangement joins TRBV6-1 to TRBJ1-4, with D possibly matching TRBD1 (6 bases). Germline values: CDR1 MNHNS, CDR2 SASEGT. Trimming stripped 1 base from V and 7 bases from J, with 7 bases between. The length of the CDR3 is 13 residues. CDR3 amino acids: CASSEDRAEKLFF. CDR3 bases: TGTGCCAGCAGTGAAGACAGGGCTGAAAAACTGTTTTTT.